A single sample gave rise to the 21 T cell receptor beta chains below, sequenced in a study of regulatory T cells in long-lasting Graves disease. Time point given: newly diagnosed GD, antithyroid drugs for less than 3 months. The authors made the TCR library using RNA they extracted from PBMCs. With iRepertoire HTBI primers and Arm-PCR of CDR3 regions, TCR beta libraries were built. Via MiXCR, TCRdb re-called the multiplex PCR reads, giving one row per CDR3 protein. The repertoire holds over 400,000 distinct CDR3 sequences, with 14% as singletons. The data also belong to a second study, concerning T cells in Graves' hyperthyroidism and ophthalmopathy.

Source: peripheral blood mononuclear cells (PBMCs), taken at new diagnosis, from a patient treated with antithyroid drugs. These receptors were obtained from a woman in her forties or fifties with Graves disease.

This clonotype was seen many times. The chain uses TRBV7-9 and TRBJ1-3; no clear D. This CDR3 spans 16 amino acids. V dropped 5 bases and J dropped 0 bases, with 14 bases sitting between them. Germline CDR1 reads SEHNR; CDR2 reads FQNEAQ (reference sequence). The CDR3 spells CASSIRPSDSGNTIYF. The CDR3 DNA is TGTGCCAGCAGCATACGACCCAGCGACTCTGGAAACACCATATATTTT.

The sample holds many counts of this clonotype. The chain is built from TRBV5-5 and TRBJ2-1, with no clear D. The CDR3 loop spans 11 amino acids. The germline CDR1 and CDR2 sequences are SGHKS and YYEKEE (reference sequence). Trimming removed 4 bases at V and 3 bases at J, with 2 bases between. CDR3 in amino acids: CASSHYNEQFF. The CDR3 region has the DNA TGTGCCAGCAGCCACTACAATGAGCAGTTCTTC.

There are a few counts of this clonotype. This clone may be a read error of a much larger clone one base away. This sequence joins TRBV20-1 and TRBJ2-5, with TRBD2 matching 7 bases. This CDR3 is 15 amino acids long. CDR1 DFQATT and CDR2 SNEGSKA come from the germline V gene (reference sequence). Unmatched junction bases numbered 13, after V lost 5 bases and J lost 4 bases. The DNA of the CDR3 is TGCAGTGCTTCAGGACTAGTGGGAGCCCCAGAGACCCAGTACTTC. Translating gives CSASGLVGAPETQYF.

This clonotype occurred many times. The chain uses TRBV7-3 and TRBJ2-3; the D gene is possibly TRBD1 (5 bases). Germline CDR1 and CDR2: SGHTA and FQGTGA. The CDR3 consists of 13 residues. V was trimmed by 3 bases and J by 4 bases, leaving 8 bases between them. CDR3: CASSFQQADTQYF. In DNA form, the CDR3 reads TGTGCCAGCAGCTTTCAACAGGCAGATACGCAGTATTTT.

At least ten counts were recorded for this clonotype. The chain couples TRBV4-1 to TRBJ1-4; 8 bases are shared with TRBD1. The CDR3 runs 14 residues. J lost 7 bases, V lost 4 bases, and 5 bases had no gene match. Germline V gene data show CDR1 as MGHRA and CDR2 as YSYEKL. In nucleotides, the CDR3 is TGCGCCAGCAGCCGGAACGGACAGGGTGAAAAACTGTTTTTT. It yields the protein CASSRNGQGEKLFF.

This clonotype showed up many times. The rearrangement links TRBV12-3 or TRBV12-4 to TRBJ2-5; TRBD1 is a possible D gene (8 bases). This CDR3 region has 14 residues. Trimming pared 6 bases from V and 5 bases from J, leaving 16 bases between. The CDR3 nucleotides read TGTGCCAGCAGCACACAGGGGGGGGAGGAGACCCAGTACTTC. Residues: CASSTQGGEETQYF.

This clonotype was observed many times. This chain uses TRBV2 with TRBJ1-1, with D uncertain. The CDR3 runs to 11 residues. The V end lost 4 bases, the J end lost 8 bases, and 8 bases lay between the germline ends. The germline V gene encodes CDR1 SNHLY and CDR2 FYNNEI. The CDR3 DNA reads TGTGCCAGCAGTGGGTTAGGGGAAGCTTTCTTT. This sequence encodes CASSGLGEAFF. The entire variable domain, with the rest obtained from reference TRBV2 and TRBJ1-1, is as follows: EPEVTQTPSHQVTQMGQEVILRCVPISNHLYFYWYRQILGQKVEFLVSFYNNEISEKSEIFDDQFSVERPDGSNFTLKIRSTKLEDSAMYFCASSGLGEAFFGQGTRLTVV.

This clonotype showed up just a few times. The chain couples TRBV6-1 to TRBJ2-5, with D tentatively TRBD1 (6 bases). Looked up from germline, CDR1 is MNHNS and CDR2 is SASEGT. The ends were cut back, 3 bases at V and 5 bases at J, with 16 bases in the middle. The CDR3 runs 15 residues. The CDR3 nucleotides are TGTGCCAGCAGTGAGCCAGGGACACCATCGGAGACCCAGTACTTC. Its translation is CASSEPGTPSETQYF.

This clonotype was seen a few times. The chain has TRBV16 and TRBJ2-3; D unclear. With the DNA end fitting TRBJ2-5 better, the J assignment may be wrong. The length of the CDR3 is 15 residues. Germline CDR1 and CDR2: KGHSY and FQNENV. DNA of the CDR3: TGTGCCAGCAGCGGATTGACAAGCACGTCAGAGACCCAGTACTTC. Protein sequence: CASSGLTSTSETQYF.

The chain uses TRBV29-1 and TRBJ2-7; TRBD1 is a possible D gene (5 bases). The CDR3 totals 12 residues. V was clipped by 1 base and J by 4 bases, with 8 bases between them. Germline-derived CDR1 and CDR2 are SQVTM and ANQGSEA. This chain's CDR3 is CSVEGGEYEQYF. CDR3 bases: TGCAGCGTTGAAGGGGGCGAGTACGAGCAGTACTTC.

This clonotype was seen ten or more times. The chain is built from TRBV5-1 and TRBJ2-2; TRBD2 matches 14 bases. The CDR3 loop spans 16 amino acids. Germline CDR1 reads SGHRS; CDR2 reads YFSETQ. The J segment lost 5 bases and the V segment lost 6 bases, leaving 6 bases of the junction unmatched. The CDR3 bases are TGCGCCAGCAAGGGACTAGCGGGGGAACCAACCGGGGAGCTGTTTTTT. Translated: CASKGLAGEPTGELFF.

Remarks on this clonotype: This may arise from a read error, as a much more abundant clone is one base away. The chain links TRBV11-2 to TRBJ2-1; 7 nucleotides line up with TRBD2. The CDR3 extends over 16 amino acids. Germline CDR1 SGHAT, CDR2 FQNNGV. The CDR3 bases are TGTGCCGGCAGCTTCTCTTTTGGCGGGAGTCTCAATGAGCAGTTCTTC. Translating gives CAGSFSFGGSLNEQFF.

This clonotype was counted at least ten times. For the CDR3, the DNA is TGTGCCATCAGTCAAAGTCAGGGGAGGGACTATGGCTACACCTTC. Translating it yields CAISQSQGRDYGYTF. The rearrangement links TRBV10-3 to TRBJ1-2, with D possibly being TRBD1 (6 bases). The CDR3 is 15 residues long. Trimming stripped 5 bases from V and 3 bases from J, with 16 bases between. The germline gives CDR1 ENHRY, CDR2 SYGVKD.

V is TRBV27 and J is TRBJ1-1; 8 bases are shared with TRBD1. The trim removed 3 bases at V and 3 bases at J, leaving 6 bases unmatched. Per the germline V gene, CDR1 is MNHEY and CDR2 is SMNVEV (reference sequence). The CDR3 consists of 15 residues. CDR3 amino acids: CASSLPGQGHTEAFF. CDR3 coding DNA: TGTGCCAGCAGTTTGCCCGGACAGGGCCACACTGAAGCTTTCTTT.

For the CDR3, the DNA is TGTGCCAGCAGCGTCGCCGAGACTAGCGCACACTACGAGCAGTACTTC. Its translation: CASSVAETSAHYEQYF. V usage is TRBV11-2 and J usage is TRBJ2-7; 8 bases match TRBD2. This CDR3 spans 16 amino acids. CDR1 and CDR2 from the germline V gene are SGHAT and FQNNGV. V lost 5 bases and J lost 3; bases outside the gene matches: 12.

This clonotype was recorded at least ten times. The rearrangement joins TRBV9 to TRBJ2-2; 9 bases line up with TRBD2. The CDR3 is made up of 16 amino acids. V dropped 6 bases and J dropped 4; count of bases not matched to a gene: 10. CDR1 and CDR2 from the germline V gene are SGDLS and YYNGEE. In DNA form, the CDR3 reads TGTGCCAGCAAAGCGGGAGGTCCCTCGAGCACCGGGGAGCTGTTTTTT. Protein sequence: CASKAGGPSSTGELFF.

The chain couples TRBV20-1 to TRBJ2-2, with TRBD2 identical over 14 bases. The CDR3 covers 16 residues. From germline, CDR1 is DFQATT and CDR2 SNEGSKA (reference sequence). The V segment lost 5 bases and the J segment 7 bases; nucleotides outside the gene matches: 9. CDR3 sequence: CSARAGLAGGHGELFF. The CDR3 DNA reads as TGCAGTGCTCGAGCTGGACTAGCGGGAGGTCACGGGGAGCTGTTTTTT.

The chain links TRBV5-1 to TRBJ2-7, with 9 bases lining up with TRBD1. The trim removed 4 bases at V and 6 bases at J, leaving 8 bases unmatched. Germline values: CDR1 SGHRS, CDR2 YFSETQ. This CDR3 region has 14 residues. CDR3 sequence: CASSTEQGASEQYF. Written as DNA, the CDR3 is TGCGCCAGCAGCACCGAACAGGGGGCTTCCGAGCAGTACTTC.

This clonotype was detected many times. This rearrangement joins TRBV28 to TRBJ2-2; 10 nucleotides agree with TRBD2. This CDR3 is 17 amino acids long. Germline loops: CDR1 MDHEN, CDR2 SYDVKM. V was pared by 6 bases and J by 4 bases, with 11 bases of the junction left unmatched. CDR3 nucleotide sequence: TGTGCCAGCAGACTATCTAGCGGGAGAAGGGGCACCGGGGAGCTGTTTTTT. The encoded protein is CASRLSSGRRGTGELFF.

The chain employs TRBV10-3 and TRBJ2-3; the match to TRBD2 covers 10 bases. The CDR3 covers 20 residues. The junction had 14 bases not matched to a gene; V was cut back by 0 bases and J by 2 bases. Germline V gives CDR1 ENHRY, CDR2 SYGVKD. This chain's CDR3 is CAISESRAGGERPSTDTQYF. CDR3 DNA sequence: TGTGCCATCAGTGAGTCGAGAGCGGGAGGGGAGAGACCTTCCACAGATACGCAGTATTTT.

Turning to this clonotype: A much larger clone sits a single nucleotide away, making a read error possible. The chain has TRBV7-9 and TRBJ1-6, with no clear D. Germline loops: CDR1 SEHNR, CDR2 FQNEAQ (reference sequence). The CDR3 covers 17 residues. CDR3 in amino acids: CASSSPGPGLIRSPPHF. The CDR3 DNA reads TGTGCCAGCAGCTCGCCGGGCCCTGGGCTAATTCGGTCACCCCCCCACTTT.